Reported below is one T cell receptor beta chain. Its antigen is unknown. This sample is part of a study of chemoradiotherapy in HPV16-positive cancers. Study overall: Functional T-cell assays on a couple of HPV16-positive patients' cells defined candidate HPV-specific clones and common TCR motifs.

Repertoires were generated with immunoSEQ multiplex PCR, while TCRdb's copy carries only in-frame clones and drops some. This sample has fewer than 30,000 clones; roughly 95% occur once, and the top ten carry 2.7%. V dropped 6 bases and J dropped 0 bases, with 1 base sitting between them. The CDR3 spans 11 residues. Germline CDR1 is MNHNS and CDR2 is SASEGT. Study-wide results and limits: Candidate HPV-specific clones and E7-related TCR motifs grew in tumor during treatment.

This rearrangement joins TRBV6-1 to TRBJ2-3, with D unclear. The sequence derives from a human donor with HPV-associated anogenital cancer. This material was collected from a patient who underwent chemoradiotherapy. CDR3 sequence reads: CASRSTDTQYF. The CDR3 bases are TGTGCCAGCAGAAGCACAGATACGCAGTATTTT.